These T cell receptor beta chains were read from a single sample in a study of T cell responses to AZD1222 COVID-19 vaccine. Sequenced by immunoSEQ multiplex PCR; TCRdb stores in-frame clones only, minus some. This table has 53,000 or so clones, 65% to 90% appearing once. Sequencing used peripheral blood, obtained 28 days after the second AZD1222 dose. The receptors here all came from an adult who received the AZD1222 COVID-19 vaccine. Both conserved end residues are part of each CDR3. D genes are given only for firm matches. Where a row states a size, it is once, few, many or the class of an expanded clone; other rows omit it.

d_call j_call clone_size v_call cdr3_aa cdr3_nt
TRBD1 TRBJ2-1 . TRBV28 CASRWTGLGDEQFF TGTGCCAGCAGGTGGACAGGGCTTGGCGATGAGCAGTTCTTC
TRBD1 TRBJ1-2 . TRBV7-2 CASTPRQGRALTF TGTGCCAGCACACCGAGACAGGGACGAGCTCTTACCTTC
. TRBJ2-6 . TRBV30 CAWKRIQGSAGANVLTF TGTGCCTGGAAACGAATCCAGGGAAGCGCTGGGGCCAACGTCCTGACTTTC
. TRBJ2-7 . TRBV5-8 CASSFSSEQYF TGTGCCAGCAGCTTTAGCAGCGAGCAGTACTTC
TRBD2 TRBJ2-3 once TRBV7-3 CASSPSRGLEADTQYF TGTGCCAGCAGCCCGTCCAGGGGACTAGAGGCAGATACGCAGTATTTT
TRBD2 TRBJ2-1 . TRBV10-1 CASSEAGTSGYNEQFF TGCGCCAGCAGTGAGGCCGGGACTAGCGGCTACAATGAGCAGTTCTTC
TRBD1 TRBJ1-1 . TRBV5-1 CASSQQGAHTEAFF TGCGCCAGCAGTCAACAGGGGGCTCACACTGAAGCTTTCTTT
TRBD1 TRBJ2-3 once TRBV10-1 CASSDDRGATDTQYF TGCGCCAGCAGTGACGACAGGGGAGCAACAGATACGCAGTATTTT
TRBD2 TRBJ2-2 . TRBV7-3 CASSSWTSGNTGELFF TGTGCCAGCAGCTCCTGGACTAGCGGGAACACCGGGGAGCTGTTTTTT
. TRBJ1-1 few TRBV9 CASSEKGGLTEAFF TGTGCCAGCAGCGAGAAAGGGGGGCTTACTGAAGCTTTCTTT
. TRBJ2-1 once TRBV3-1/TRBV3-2 CASSQGDTSSYNEQFF TGTGCCAGCAGCCAAGGCGACACCAGCTCCTACAATGAGCAGTTCTTC
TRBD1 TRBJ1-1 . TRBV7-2 CASSWDRGNTEAFF TGTGCCAGCAGCTGGGACAGGGGGAACACTGAAGCTTTCTTT
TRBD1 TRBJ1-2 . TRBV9 CASSVDRGDGYTF TGTGCCAGCAGCGTAGACAGGGGGGATGGCTACACCTTC
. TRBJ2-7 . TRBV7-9 CASSSEGRAYEQYF TGTGCCAGCAGCTCTGAGGGACGAGCCTACGAGCAGTACTTC
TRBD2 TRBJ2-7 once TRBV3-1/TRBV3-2 CASSSHGGGIAYEQYF TGTGCCAGCAGCTCCCATGGGGGAGGGATTGCCTACGAGCAGTACTTC
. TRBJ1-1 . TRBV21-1 CASSIEGARTEAFF TGTGCCAGCAGCATTGAGGGGGCGAGGACTGAAGCTTTCTTT
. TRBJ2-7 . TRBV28 CASSPTRVWSEQYF TGTGCCAGCAGCCCGACAAGGGTTTGGTCCGAGCAGTACTTC
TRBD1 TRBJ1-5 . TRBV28 CASSKQGNSNQPQHF TGTGCCAGCAGCAAACAGGGGAACAGCAATCAGCCCCAGCATTTT
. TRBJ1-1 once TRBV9 CASSPQPGNTEAFF TGTGCCAGCAGCCCTCAACCGGGGAACACTGAAGCTTTCTTT
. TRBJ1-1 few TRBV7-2 CASSLTENTEAFF TGTGCCAGCAGCTTAACGGAGAACACTGAAGCTTTCTTT
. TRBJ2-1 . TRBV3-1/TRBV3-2 CASSQGWAGSSYNEQFF TGTGCCAGCAGCCAAGGTTGGGCGGGCAGCTCCTACAATGAGCAGTTCTTC
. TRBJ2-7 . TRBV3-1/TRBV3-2 CASSQGRGQYF TGTGCCAGCAGCCAAGGGAGGGGGCAGTACTTC
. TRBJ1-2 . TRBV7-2 CASSAGLYGYTF TGTGCCAGCAGCGCGGGACTTTATGGCTACACCTTC
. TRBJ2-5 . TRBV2 CASSETVETQYF TGTGCCAGCAGTGAAACCGTAGAGACCCAGTACTTC
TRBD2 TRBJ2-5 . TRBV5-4 CASSPALGGRATETQYF TGTGCCAGCAGCCCGGCCTTAGGCGGGAGGGCCACGGAGACCCAGTACTTC
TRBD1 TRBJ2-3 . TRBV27 CASSPLTGADTQYF TGTGCCAGCAGTCCACTAACAGGGGCAGATACGCAGTATTTT
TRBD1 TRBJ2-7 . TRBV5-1 CASSLQPGDRPYEQYF TGCGCCAGCAGCTTGCAACCGGGGGACAGGCCCTACGAGCAGTACTTC
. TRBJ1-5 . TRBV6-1 CASSEGSYSNQPQHF TGTGCCAGCAGTGAGGGGAGTTATAGCAATCAGCCCCAGCATTTT
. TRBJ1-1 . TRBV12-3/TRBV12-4 CASNFGENTEAFF TGTGCCAGCAACTTCGGGGAGAACACTGAAGCTTTCTTT
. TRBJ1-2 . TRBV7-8 CASSPRGGYGYGYTF TGTGCCAGCAGCCCCCGTGGAGGGTACGGCTATGGCTACACCTTC
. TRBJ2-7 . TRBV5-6 CASSLGGRGAYEQYF TGTGCCAGCAGCTTGGGAGGCAGGGGGGCCTACGAGCAGTACTTC
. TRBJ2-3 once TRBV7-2 CASSSRLGDTQYF TGTGCCAGCAGCTCGAGACTGGGAGATACGCAGTATTTT
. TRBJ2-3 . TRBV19 CASSINLNTDTQYF TGTGCCAGTAGTATTAATCTTAACACAGATACGCAGTATTTT
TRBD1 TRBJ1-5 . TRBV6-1 CASREDRDGNQPQHF TGTGCCAGCAGAGAAGACAGGGATGGCAATCAGCCCCAGCATTTT
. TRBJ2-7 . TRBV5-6 CASSFSYEQYF TGTGCCAGCAGCTTCTCCTACGAGCAGTACTTC
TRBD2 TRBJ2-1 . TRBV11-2 CASILAGGSQGEQFF TGTGCCAGCATACTAGCGGGAGGTTCGCAAGGTGAGCAGTTCTTC
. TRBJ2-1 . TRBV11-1 CASSLAGLLYNEQFF TGTGCCAGCAGCTTAGCGGGACTCCTCTACAATGAGCAGTTCTTC
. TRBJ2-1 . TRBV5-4 CASSPAGGEQFF TGTGCCAGCAGCCCGGCAGGAGGTGAGCAGTTCTTC
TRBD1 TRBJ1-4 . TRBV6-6 CASSADRGIGKLFF TGTGCCAGCAGCGCCGACAGGGGTATTGGAAAACTGTTTTTT
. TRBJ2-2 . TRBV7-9 CASSTLEAGELFF TGTGCCAGCAGCACACTAGAGGCCGGGGAGCTGTTTTTT
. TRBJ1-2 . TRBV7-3 CASSLQQGPNYGYTF TGTGCCAGCAGCTTACAACAGGGACCCAACTATGGCTACACCTTC
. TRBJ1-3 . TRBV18 CASSPPGVMGGNTIYF TGTGCCAGCTCACCACCGGGCGTTATGGGTGGAAACACCATATATTTT
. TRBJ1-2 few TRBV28 CASSFGGGRYGYTF TGTGCCAGCAGTTTTGGAGGGGGGCGCTATGGCTACACCTTC
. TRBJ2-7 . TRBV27 CASSRLSGEQYF TGTGCCAGCAGCCGTCTCTCCGGCGAGCAGTACTTC
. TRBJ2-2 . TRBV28 CARFNGAGNTGELFF TGTGCCAGATTTAATGGGGCAGGGAACACCGGGGAGCTGTTTTTT
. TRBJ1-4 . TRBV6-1 CASSEGGSRKLFF TGTGCCAGCAGTGAAGGAGGGAGCAGGAAACTGTTTTTT
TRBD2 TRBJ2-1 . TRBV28 CASRTPGLAVPEQFF TGTGCCAGCAGAACCCCGGGACTAGCGGTTCCTGAGCAGTTCTTC
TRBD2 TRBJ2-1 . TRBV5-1 CASRLRLAGYNEQFF TGCGCCAGCAGACTCAGGCTAGCGGGATACAATGAGCAGTTCTTC
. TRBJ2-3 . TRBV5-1 CASSPVGQVAQYF TGCGCCAGCAGCCCTGTCGGACAAGTGGCGCAGTATTTT
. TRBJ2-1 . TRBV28 CASSLFTLRSYNEQFF TGTGCCAGCAGTTTATTTACCTTGCGGTCCTACAATGAGCAGTTCTTC